Shown below are 24 T cell receptor beta chains from a single sample sequenced in a study of blood T cell repertoires in COVID-19. Profiled with immunoSEQ multiplex PCR; TCRdb holds only in-frame clones, not every one. The sample comprises 410,000 or so clones, about 89% of which are singletons, and around 1.5% rests with the top ten. Sequencing used peripheral blood. All receptors derive from a woman in her 40s with COVID-19, enrolled during active disease.

The V and J genes are TRBV3-1 (or the pseudogene TRBV3-2) and TRBJ1-2; D is uncertain. Germline V gene sequence: CDR1 LGHDT, CDR2 YNNKEL (reference sequence). CDR3 length: 13 residues. V gave up 6 bases and J gave up 5 bases, with 13 bases separating them. The CDR3 region has the DNA TGTGCCAGCAGGCGGGCTCAGGAGTATGGCTACACCTTC. Protein product: CASRRAQEYGYTF.

This clone appeared once. The J gene is TRBJ2-1, the V gene TRBV5-4; 10 positions match TRBD2. In germline, CDR1 is SGHNT, CDR2 YYREEE (reference sequence). With V trimmed by 4 bases and J by 6 bases, 7 bases remained unmatched. This CDR3 has 15 residues. DNA for the CDR3: TGTGCCAGCAGCCCCCCAGCGGGGGGGCCCAATGAGCAGTTCTTC. It codes for CASSPPAGGPNEQFF.

The table lists this clone with a count of one. This chain links TRBV28 with TRBJ1-6; 7 nucleotides align to TRBD1. The V and J ends lost 4 bases and 0 bases, in that order; junction bases with no gene match: 0. The CDR3 is made up of 15 amino acids. The germline gives CDR1 MDHEN, CDR2 SYDVKM. The CDR3 is CASSWDSSYNSPLHF. In DNA, the CDR3 is TGTGCCAGCAGTTGGGACAGCTCCTATAATTCACCCCTCCACTTT. The full variable domain, in which reference TRBV28 and TRBJ1-6 provide the parts outside the CDR3, is DVKVTQSSRYLVKRTGEKVFLECVQDMDHENMFWYRQDPGLGLRLIYFSYDVKMKEKGDIPEGYSVSREKKERFSLILESASTNQTSMYLCASSWDSSYNSPLHFGNGTRLTVT.

This chain links TRBV18 with TRBJ1-5; TRBD1 is a possible D gene (5 bases). V gave up 6 bases and J gave up 0 bases, with 15 bases separating them. Germline V gene lookup returns CDR1 KGHSH and CDR2 LQKENI. The CDR3 extends over 16 amino acids. CDR3 nucleotide sequence: TGTGCCAGCTCTCCCGGGGGAAGACATAGCAATCAGCCCCAGCATTTT. Its protein is CASSPGGRHSNQPQHF.

Points on this clone: Other DNA sequences in the same sample also yield this CDR3. The rearrangement joins TRBV7-2 to TRBJ1-1; no clear D gene. In germline, CDR1 is SGHTA, CDR2 FQGNSA. Trimming cost V 2 bases and J 1 base, with 5 bases left between them. The CDR3 is made up of 13 amino acids. Here the CDR3 DNA reads TGTGCCAGCAGCTTATCCGGGAACACTGAAGCTTTCTTT. Translation: CASSLSGNTEAFF.

V gene TRBV11-2 combines with J gene TRBJ2-1; 8 positions match TRBD2. CDR1 is SGHAT and CDR2 is FQNNGV in the germline V gene. Trimming took 4 bases from V and 9 from J; bases not matched to a gene: 14. CDR3 length: 16 residues. The chain's CDR3 is CASSSGGTGGRVEQFF. The CDR3 DNA is TGTGCCAGCAGCTCAGGAGGGACGGGAGGGCGTGTTGAGCAGTTCTTC.

This sequence joins TRBV4-3 and TRBJ2-7; 8 nucleotides agree with TRBD2. In germline, CDR1 is LGHNA, CDR2 YSLEER. The CDR3 consists of 15 residues. V lost 1 base to trimming and J lost 4 bases; unmatched junction nucleotides: 6. The CDR3 DNA follows: TGCGCCAGCAGCCAAGCGGGAGGGGGGGTGTACGAGCAGTACTTC. Encoded protein: CASSQAGGGVYEQYF.

The gene calls are TRBV28 and TRBJ1-3; 10 positions agree with TRBD1. Germline V lookup: CDR1 MDHEN, CDR2 SYDVKM. The V and J ends lost 6 bases and 3 bases, in that order; junction bases with no gene match: 5. The CDR3 spans 15 residues. CDR3 region: CASSLTGGSGNTIYF. The CDR3 coding sequence is TGTGCCAGCAGCCTGACAGGGGGCAGTGGAAACACCATATATTTT.

The chain links TRBV19 to TRBJ2-7; D unclear. Looked up from germline, CDR1 is LNHDA and CDR2 is SQIVND (reference sequence). This CDR3 is built from 12 residues. V was clipped by 6 bases and J by 3 bases, with 9 bases between them. CDR3: CASSASGYEQYF. CDR3 DNA sequence: TGTGCCAGTAGCGCCTCAGGCTACGAGCAGTACTTC.

This chain connects TRBV18 to TRBJ2-7; D not resolved. The CDR3 extends over 13 amino acids. CDR1 and CDR2 (germline): KGHSH, LQKENI. V gave up 6 bases and J gave up 0 bases, with 9 bases separating them. The chain's CDR3 is CASSRLTSYEQYF. The DNA of the CDR3 is TGTGCCAGCTCCAGACTTACCTCCTACGAGCAGTACTTC.

The J gene is TRBJ1-3, the V gene TRBV19, with D possibly TRBD1 on 6 matching bases. CDR1 and CDR2 from the germline V gene are LNHDA and SQIVND (reference sequence). The V end was cut by 5 bases, the J end by 2 bases, with 7 bases between. The CDR3 runs 13 residues. The CDR3 DNA is TGTGCCAGTAGTCAGGGGACTGGAAACACCATATATTTT. Translated, it gives CASSQGTGNTIYF.

The chain carries TRBV19 and TRBJ2-3; TRBD2 might be the D (6 bases). V shed 4 bases and J shed 0 bases, with 14 bases lying between them. The CDR3 spans 16 residues. Looked up from germline, CDR1 is LNHDA and CDR2 is SQIVND (reference sequence). The CDR3 here is CASSTYSGISTDTQYF. CDR3 sequence (DNA): TGTGCCAGTAGTACCTATAGCGGAATAAGCACAGATACGCAGTATTTT.

This clone was seen a single time. The genes are TRBV28 and TRBJ1-1; 7 bases fit TRBD1. CDR3 length: 13 residues. Germline V gives CDR1 MDHEN, CDR2 SYDVKM. Trimming cost V 5 bases and J 2 bases; bases outside gene matches: 2. The CDR3 reads CASSRQGNTEAFF. The DNA of the CDR3 is TGTGCCAGCAGTCGACAGGGAAACACTGAAGCTTTCTTT.

The rearrangement joins TRBV19 to TRBJ2-7; the D gene is possibly TRBD2 (6 bases). The V and J ends lost 3 bases and 2 bases respectively, with 14 bases between them. Germline CDR1 and CDR2: LNHDA and SQIVND (reference sequence). The CDR3 totals 15 residues. The CDR3: CASSMVGGETYEQYF. The CDR3, as DNA: TGTGCCAGTAGTATGGTTGGCGGGGAGACCTACGAGCAGTACTTC.

J is TRBJ1-2 and V is TRBV28; 7 bases match TRBD1. After removal of 5 bases from V and 1 base from J, the junction contained 7 bases not matched to a gene. There are 15 residues in the CDR3. Germline V gene sequence: CDR1 MDHEN, CDR2 SYDVKM. The CDR3 spells CASSNSGGGNYGYTF. CDR3 in DNA: TGTGCCAGCAGTAACTCAGGGGGTGGTAACTATGGCTACACCTTC.

CDR3 region: CASGRGGKTEAFF. CDR3 coding DNA: TGCGCCAGCGGAAGGGGAGGGAAGACTGAAGCTTTCTTT. The J gene is TRBJ1-1, the V gene TRBV5-1; perhaps TRBD1 as D (5 bases). From germline, CDR1 is SGHRS and CDR2 YFSETQ. This CDR3 contains 13 residues. V lost 7 bases to trimming and J lost 5 bases, with 15 bases between them.

CDR3 amino acids: CASTRANSPLHF. DNA for the CDR3: TGTGCCAGTACCAGGGCCAATTCACCCCTCCACTTT. The chain has TRBV19 and TRBJ1-6; possible D gene TRBD1, 5 bases. Germline lookup yields CDR1 LNHDA and CDR2 SQIVND (reference sequence). There are 12 residues in the CDR3. Trimming shortened V by 7 bases and J by 7 bases, and 8 bases separated the two germline ends.

The CDR3 reads CASSYLYEQYF. The CDR3 bases are TGTGCCAGCAGCTATCTATACGAGCAGTACTTC. The V gene is TRBV7-2, the J gene TRBJ2-7; D is ambiguous. The CDR3 extends over 11 amino acids. Germline CDR1 is SGHTA and CDR2 is FQGNSA. Trimming shortened V by 4 bases and J by 4 bases, and 5 bases separated the two germline ends.

V is TRBV29-1 and J is TRBJ1-2, with D maybe TRBD1 (5 bases). The CDR3 covers 14 residues. Trimming removed 0 bases from V and 2 bases from J, with 10 bases in between. In germline, CDR1 is SQVTM, CDR2 ANQGSEA. CDR3 loop: CSVEDQAGNYGYTF. CDR3 coding DNA: TGCAGCGTTGAAGATCAGGCAGGGAACTATGGCTACACCTTC.

The J gene is TRBJ2-2, the V gene TRBV23-1; D is unclear. TRBV23-1 is assigned to the ORF class and has an uncertain function. The CDR3 covers 15 residues. Trimming cost V 5 bases and J 0 bases, with 10 bases left between them. The CDR3 DNA sequence: TGCGCCAGCAGTTCCCCCCGTCCGAACACCGGGGAGCTGTTTTTT. Protein: CASSSPRPNTGELFF.

The V and J genes are TRBV9 and TRBJ1-4; tentatively, D is TRBD1 (6 bases). The CDR3 is made up of 15 amino acids. Trimming pared 4 bases from V and 3 bases from J, leaving 13 bases between. Germline V gene sequence: CDR1 SGDLS, CDR2 YYNGEE. CDR3 protein: CASSITQGPNEKLFF. As DNA, the CDR3 is TGTGCCAGCAGCATAACACAGGGACCTAATGAAAAACTGTTTTTT.

This chain uses TRBV6-5 with TRBJ1-3; unclear D gene. CDR1 and CDR2 (germline): MNHEY, SVGAGI. The CDR3 loop spans 15 amino acids. Trimming pared 6 bases from V and 0 bases from J, leaving 12 bases between. The CDR3 region has the DNA TGTGCCAGCAGACGCAGTCCCCACTCTGGAAACACCATATATTTT. This codes for CASRRSPHSGNTIYF.

The gene calls are TRBV7-9 and TRBJ1-1, with D possibly matching TRBD1 (5 bases). Germline lookup yields CDR1 SEHNR and CDR2 FQNEAQ (reference sequence). V shed 0 bases and J shed 9 bases, with 11 bases lying between them. This CDR3 spans 13 amino acids. CDR3 coding DNA: TGTGCCAGCAGCTTAGCGCCAGGGATCCAAGCTTTCTTT. Encoded protein: CASSLAPGIQAFF.

The chain links TRBV5-4 to TRBJ1-1, with unresolved D. Germline CDR1 and CDR2: SGHNT and YYREEE (reference sequence). V shed 0 bases and J shed 11 bases, with 11 bases lying between them. This CDR3 contains 12 residues. In DNA, the CDR3 is TGTGCCAGCAGCTTGGGGCAGCAACAGGCTTTCTTT. It is translated as CASSLGQQQAFF.